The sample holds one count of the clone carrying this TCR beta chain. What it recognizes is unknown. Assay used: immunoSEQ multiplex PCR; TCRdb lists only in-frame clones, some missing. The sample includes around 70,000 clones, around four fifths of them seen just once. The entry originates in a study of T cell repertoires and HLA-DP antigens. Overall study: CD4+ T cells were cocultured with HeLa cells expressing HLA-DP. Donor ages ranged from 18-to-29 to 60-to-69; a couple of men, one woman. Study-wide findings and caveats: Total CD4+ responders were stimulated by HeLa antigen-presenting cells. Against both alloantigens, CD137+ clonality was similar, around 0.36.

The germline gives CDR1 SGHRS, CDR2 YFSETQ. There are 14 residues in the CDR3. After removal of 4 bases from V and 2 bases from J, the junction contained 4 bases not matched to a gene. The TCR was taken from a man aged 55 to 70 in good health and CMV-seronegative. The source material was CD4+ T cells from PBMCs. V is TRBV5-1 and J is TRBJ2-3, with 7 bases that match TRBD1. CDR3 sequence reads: CASSQGQFTDTQYF. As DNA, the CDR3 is TGCGCCAGCAGCCAGGGACAGTTCACAGATACGCAGTATTTT.